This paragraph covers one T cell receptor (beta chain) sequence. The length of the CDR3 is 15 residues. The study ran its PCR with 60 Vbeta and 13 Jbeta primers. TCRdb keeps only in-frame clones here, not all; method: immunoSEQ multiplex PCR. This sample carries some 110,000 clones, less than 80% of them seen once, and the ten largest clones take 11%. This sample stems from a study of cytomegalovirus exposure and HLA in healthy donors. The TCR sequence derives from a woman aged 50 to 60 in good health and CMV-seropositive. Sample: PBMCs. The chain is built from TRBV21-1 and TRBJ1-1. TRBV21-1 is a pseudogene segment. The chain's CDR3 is CASSNGGSPNTEAFF. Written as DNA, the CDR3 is TGTGCCAGCAGCAATGGTGGGAGCCCAAACACTGAAGCTTTCTTT.